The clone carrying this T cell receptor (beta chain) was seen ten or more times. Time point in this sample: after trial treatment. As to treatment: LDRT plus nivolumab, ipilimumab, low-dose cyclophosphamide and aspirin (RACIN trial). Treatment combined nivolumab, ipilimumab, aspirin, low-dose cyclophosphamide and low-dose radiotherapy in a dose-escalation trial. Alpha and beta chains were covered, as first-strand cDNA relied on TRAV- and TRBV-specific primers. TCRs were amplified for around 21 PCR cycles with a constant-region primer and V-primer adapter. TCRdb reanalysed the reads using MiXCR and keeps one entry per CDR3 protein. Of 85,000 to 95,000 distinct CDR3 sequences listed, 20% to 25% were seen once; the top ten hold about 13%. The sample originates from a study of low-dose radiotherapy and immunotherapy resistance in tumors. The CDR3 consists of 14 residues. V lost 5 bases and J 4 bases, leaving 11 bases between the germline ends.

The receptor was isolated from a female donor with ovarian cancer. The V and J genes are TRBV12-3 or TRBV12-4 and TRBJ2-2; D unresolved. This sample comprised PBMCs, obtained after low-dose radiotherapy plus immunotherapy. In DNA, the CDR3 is TGTGCCAGCAGTCTGACCGTAGTCACCGGGGAGCTGTTTTTT. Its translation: CASSLTVVTGELFF.